This T cell receptor (beta chain) was profiled in a study of T-cell reconstitution after alpha-beta-depleted transplantation in children. This clonotype was seen at least ten times. Germline V gene lookup returns CDR1 SQVTM and CDR2 ANQGSEA. The CDR3 length is 15 residues. Trimming took 8 bases from V and 6 from J; bases not matched to a gene: 14. A TCRbeta library incorporating unique molecular identifiers was prepared. TCRdb reprocessed the PCR reads with MiXCR, giving one entry per CDR3 protein. The sample yields 150,000 to 250,000 distinct CDR3 sequences, approximately 15% seen once. The chain links TRBV29-1 to TRBJ2-1; 9 bases are a match to TRBD2. This TCR came from a human donor who donated a stem cell graft to a child with acute lymphoblastic leukemia. Specimen: PBMCs from the stem cell graft donor, collected from the stem cell graft. The CDR3 DNA is TGCAGCTCTTCTAGAGCGGGGGGAAGTTTCAATGAGCAGTTCTTC. This codes for CSSSRAGGSFNEQFF.